This TCR beta chain was identified in a study of cytomegalovirus exposure and HLA in healthy donors. On the study more broadly: Earlier findings included approximately 120 million unique TCR beta sequences obtained from around 180 million T cells.

Study outcomes and limitations: An observed cluster of highly shared sequence variants was recorded as a likely sequencing artifact. Across donors, most TCRs were seen rarely, yet some public ones were widespread. Other equally common chains were less clonally expanded than HLA-associated TCR beta chains, a later analysis showed.

Points on this clone: Its antigen is currently unknown.

The CDR3 sequence is 12 residues long. J gave up 10 bases and V 1 base, and 6 bases lay outside the gene matches. Germline values: CDR1 GTSNPN, CDR2 SVGIG (reference sequence). Amplification used 60 Vbeta primers and 13 Jbeta primers. Repertoires were generated with immunoSEQ multiplex PCR, while TCRdb's copy carries only in-frame clones and drops some. This sample has approximately 100,000 clones, with over 60% found just once. The V call is TRBV30, the J call TRBJ2-5, with 7 bases that match TRBD2. The specimen was PBMCs. The clonotype was recovered from a female donor in good health and CMV-seropositive. CDR3 DNA: TGTGCCTGGAGTGCCCCACTAGCGCGCCAGTACTTC. This gives the protein CAWSAPLARQYF.